Listed below are T cell receptor beta chains from one sample, sequenced in a study of Ad26.COV2.S vaccination and SARS-CoV-2 variants. Produced via immunoSEQ multiplex PCR; TCRdb's table is partial and in-frame only. The sample has roughly 510,000 clones; 87% are singletons. The material was peripheral blood, obtained in a trial of Ad26.COV2.S vaccine versus placebo. Every receptor here comes from a person aged 18 to 65 who received the Ad26.COV2.S COVID-19 vaccine or a placebo. Both conserved end residues are part of each CDR3. A D gene is named only where the DNA matches it firmly. For some rows the clone size is stated as once, few or many, or as a class when expanded; others skip it.

d_gene,j_gene,abundance,v_gene,CDR3nt,CDR3aa
TRBD2,TRBJ2-7,NA,TRBV3-1/TRBV3-2,TGTGCCAGCAGCCCGGGACTAGTGCCTCTCGAGCAGTACTTC,CASSPGLVPLEQYF
NA,TRBJ1-4,NA,TRBV10-3,TGTGCCATCAGTGCCGGTGGTACTAATGAAAAACTGTTTTTT,CAISAGGTNEKLFF
TRBD1,TRBJ1-1,NA,TRBV7-2,TGTGCCAGCAGCTTACGGCGGACAGGGAAAGCGAATGAAGCTTTCTTT,CASSLRRTGKANEAFF
TRBD1,TRBJ2-2,NA,TRBV11-2,TGTGCCAGCAGCTCCCACCCAGGGACAGGGTTTAACACCGGGGAGCTGTTTTTT,CASSSHPGTGFNTGELFF
NA,TRBJ2-5,NA,TRBV4-2,TGTGCCAGCAGCCAGAGAATCGGGGCTGGAGAGACCCAGTACTTC,CASSQRIGAGETQYF
NA,TRBJ1-6,NA,TRBV6-1,TGTGCCAGCAGTGAAGGAGGCCGGCAGTTTAATTCACCCCTCCACTTT,CASSEGGRQFNSPLHF
NA,TRBJ2-7,NA,TRBV3-1/TRBV3-2,TGTGCCAGCAGCCAAGATCCGACCAGAACCTACGAGCAGTACTTC,CASSQDPTRTYEQYF
NA,TRBJ1-1,NA,TRBV7-9,TGTGCCAGCAGCCCCGGGACGGGAGTGAACACTGAAGCTTTCTTT,CASSPGTGVNTEAFF
TRBD2,TRBJ2-2,many,TRBV7-8,TGTGCCAGCAGCTTAGTGTCACTAGCGGGAGGAACCGGGGAGCTGTTTTTT,CASSLVSLAGGTGELFF
TRBD2,TRBJ2-3,NA,TRBV19,TGTGCCAGTAGAGACAGGGCGGGGGGGACAGATACGCAGTATTTT,CASRDRAGGTDTQYF
NA,TRBJ1-6,NA,TRBV3-1/TRBV3-2,TGTGCCAGCGGCGGAGGACGGACGAATTCACCCCTCCACTTT,CASGGGRTNSPLHF
NA,TRBJ2-1,once,TRBV9,TGTGCCAGCAGCGTAGGGGAGGCCAGCTCCTACAATGAGCAGTTCTTC,CASSVGEASSYNEQFF
NA,TRBJ2-3,NA,TRBV7-6,TGTGCCAGCAGCTTAGCTCCCGGTACTAGCACAGATACGCAGTATTTT,CASSLAPGTSTDTQYF
NA,TRBJ2-3,NA,TRBV6-1,TGTGCCAGCAGTGAACTGGTGACTCAGTATTTT,CASSELVTQYF
TRBD2,TRBJ2-5,NA,TRBV7-9,TGTGCCAGCAGCTTAGGGCGGGAGGCCCTACAAGAGACCCAGTACTTC,CASSLGREALQETQYF
NA,TRBJ1-1,NA,TRBV24-1,TGTGCCACGGAGGGGAGTGGCACTGAAGCTTTCTTT,CATEGSGTEAFF
NA,TRBJ1-6,NA,TRBV2,TGTGCCAGCAGTGACAGAGGAACGAATAATTCACCCCTCCACTTT,CASSDRGTNNSPLHF
TRBD1,TRBJ2-2,NA,TRBV6-5,TGTGCCAGCAGTCACAGGGGGTTAAACACCGGGGAGCTGTTTTTT,CASSHRGLNTGELFF
NA,TRBJ1-2,NA,TRBV4-2,TGTGCCAGCAGCCAGTTGGAAATCTATGGCTACACCTTC,CASSQLEIYGYTF
NA,TRBJ2-1,once,TRBV9,TGTGCCAGCAGCGTAGCGCAGGGGGGGAATGAGCAGTTCTTC,CASSVAQGGNEQFF
TRBD1,TRBJ1-1,NA,TRBV6-5,TGTGCCAGCAGTACCCACAGGGGGGGCTCTGAAGCTTTCTTT,CASSTHRGGSEAFF
NA,TRBJ2-5,NA,TRBV15,TGTGCCACCAGCAGAATCACAAGCGGCCAAGAGACCCAGTACTTC,CATSRITSGQETQYF
NA,TRBJ1-2,NA,TRBV14,TGTGCCAGCAGCCAAGGTGGGGCCTCTAACTATGGCTACACCTTC,CASSQGGASNYGYTF
TRBD1,TRBJ1-4,NA,TRBV30,TGTGCCTGTATACAGGGGCGCAATGAAAAACTGTTTTTT,CACIQGRNEKLFF
NA,TRBJ1-2,NA,TRBV6-2/TRBV6-3,TGTGCCAGCAGTTACTCTGGACAGCCCCCAAACTATGGCTACACCTTC,CASSYSGQPPNYGYTF
NA,TRBJ1-3,NA,TRBV7-2,TGTGCCAGCGACCAGGGCCGAAACACCATATATTTT,CASDQGRNTIYF
NA,TRBJ1-6,NA,TRBV7-9,TGTGCCAGCAGCCCCCGCGCGAGCTCCTATAATTCACCCCTCCACTTT,CASSPRASSYNSPLHF
NA,TRBJ2-1,NA,TRBV20-1,TGCAGTGCTAGTCTGGTACCCCGCTCCTACAATGAGCAGTTCTTC,CSASLVPRSYNEQFF
NA,TRBJ1-5,NA,TRBV7-2,TGTGCCAGCAGCCTCCGGGACACCCAGCCCCAGCATTTT,CASSLRDTQPQHF